The 20 T cell receptor beta chains below all came from one sample that was sequenced in a study of T cells in Graves' hyperthyroidism and ophthalmopathy (dated by TCRdb to the late 2010s). The library was generated by multiplex PCR. TCRdb shows the sequencer as Illumina HiSeq 2000. TCR beta CDR3 regions were amplified from RNA transcripts. The first round of RT-PCR for the TCR CDR3 was performed with the HTBI primer set and the Qiagen OneStep RT-PCR kit. The public reads were run again by TCRdb, first through fastp at Q25 and then through MiXCR, and only productive beta chains were kept. Rows with one shared CDR3 protein collapse into an entry with the most common genes and DNA. The sample profile shows roughly 500,000 distinct CDR3 sequences; approximately 15% of them were found once. The top ten hold 5.8% of the sample. Input material: blood. Receptors originate from a woman aged 25-40 years with Graves' hyperthyroidism that later progressed to Graves' ophthalmopathy.

This clonotype was seen repeatedly, ten times or more. A junction end diverges from the germline sequence, so it may reflect a read error. CDR3 sequence: CASSKARDSSYNEQFF. Written as DNA, the CDR3 is TGTGCCAGCAGTAAAGCCCGGGACAGCTCCTACAATGAGCAGTTCTTC. The chain is built from TRBV6-1 and TRBJ2-1, with TRBD1 matching over 7 bases. Germline-derived CDR1 and CDR2 are MNHNS and SASEGT. The CDR3 has 16 residues.

Ten or more counts support this clonotype. The chain carries TRBV28 and TRBJ1-1, with 10 nucleotides matching TRBD1. The germline V gene has CDR1 MDHEN and CDR2 SYDVKM. V gave up 6 bases and J gave up 5 bases; unmatched junction bases: 12. The CDR3 is made up of 16 amino acids. In nucleotides, the CDR3 is TGTGCCAGCAGACAACCGGGACAGGGGCTAGGGACTGAAGCTTTCTTT. Its protein product is CASRQPGQGLGTEAFF.

Details on this clonotype: Given a much more abundant clone one base away, this may be a read error. J is TRBJ2-3 and V is TRBV12-5, with D possibly matching TRBD1 (5 bases). The CDR3 sequence is 17 residues long. Germline V gene lookup returns CDR1 LGHNT and CDR2 FRNRAP. The chain's CDR3 is CASGLVRGSVSTETQYF. CDR3 in DNA: TGTGCTAGTGGTTTGGTAAGGGGCTCTGTGAGCACAGAGACGCAGTATTTT.

This clonotype was seen many times. This rearrangement joins TRBV27 to TRBJ1-1; TRBD1 agrees at 9 bases. Trimming cost V 5 bases and J 4 bases; bases outside gene matches: 8. CDR1 and CDR2 from the germline V gene are MNHEY and SMNVEV (reference sequence). The CDR3 consists of 15 residues. CDR3 residues: CASSGPGTGFTEAFF. The CDR3 DNA sequence: TGTGCCAGCAGTGGTCCCGGGACAGGGTTCACTGAAGCTTTCTTT.

This clonotype showed up just a few times. This chain connects TRBV7-9 to TRBJ2-3; D might be TRBD2 (6 bases). The germline V gene encodes CDR1 SEHNR and CDR2 FQNEAQ (reference sequence). V was shortened by 5 bases and J by 2 bases, with 14 bases between the two germline ends. The CDR3 spans 15 residues. The CDR3 protein is CASSPRDFVTDTQYF. The DNA for the CDR3 is TGTGCCAGCAGCCCGAGGGACTTTGTCACAGATACGCAGTATTTT.

This clonotype has a count of ten or more. The chain couples TRBV12-3 or TRBV12-4 to TRBJ1-4; D remains ambiguous. Trimming pared 2 bases from V and 0 bases from J, leaving 7 bases between. The CDR3 loop spans 15 amino acids. This CDR3 reads CASSLFPATNEKLFF. As DNA, the CDR3 is TGTGCCAGCAGTTTATTTCCTGCAACTAATGAAAAACTGTTTTTT.

The chain carries TRBV7-2 and TRBJ2-7; 8 nucleotides match TRBD2. V lost 0 bases to trimming and J lost 5 bases; unmatched junction nucleotides: 9. This CDR3 spans 16 amino acids. The germline V gene has CDR1 SGHTA and CDR2 FQGNSA. The CDR3 sequence: CASSLAVTSAGDEQYF. The CDR3 DNA sequence: TGTGCCAGCAGCTTAGCGGTGACTAGCGCTGGGGACGAGCAGTACTTC.

CDR3 coding DNA: TGTGCCAGTAGTATTGCGGGGCTGAGCAATCAGCCCCAGCATTTT. Translated, it gives CASSIAGLSNQPQHF. The chain couples TRBV19 to TRBJ1-5, with D perhaps matching TRBD1 (5 bases). The CDR3 runs 15 residues. V lost 3 bases, J lost 1 base, and 10 bases lay in between. Germline CDR1 LNHDA, CDR2 SQIVND (reference sequence).

The rearrangement uses TRBV12-3 or TRBV12-4 and TRBJ2-3, with 7 bases that match TRBD2. V shed 9 bases, J shed 6 bases, and the junction held 9 bases outside the gene matches. The CDR3 is made up of 13 amino acids. CDR3 region: CASNLGRVDTQYF. For the CDR3, the DNA is TGTGCCAGTAATTTAGGGAGGGTTGATACGCAGTATTTT.

This chain links TRBV29-1 with TRBJ1-3; D might be TRBD1 (5 bases). The CDR3 sequence is 13 residues long. V lost 7 bases and J 7 bases, leaving 17 bases between the germline ends. CDR1 SQVTM and CDR2 ANQGSEA come from the germline V gene. The CDR3 region has the DNA TGCAGCGACCGCTGGCGGAAGGGGAACACCATATATTTT. As protein: CSDRWRKGNTIYF.

This clonotype occurred many times. The gene calls are TRBV16 and TRBJ2-7; D is possibly TRBD2 (5 bases). V lost 4 bases to trimming and J lost 4 bases, with 17 bases between them. CDR3 size: 15 residues. The germline CDR1 and CDR2 sequences are KGHSY and FQNENV. The CDR3 loop reads CASSLDVGSGYEQYF. In DNA form, the CDR3 reads TGTGCCAGCAGCCTCGATGTTGGGAGTGGATACGAGCAGTACTTC.

There are many counts of this clonotype. The rearrangement links TRBV10-3 to TRBJ2-1, with 11 bases aligning to TRBD2. The CDR3 contains 15 residues. Per the germline V gene, CDR1 is ENHRY and CDR2 is SYGVKD. With 4 bases clipped from V and 7 bases from J, the junction kept 6 bases outside the gene matches. The CDR3 DNA reads as TGTGCCATCAGTGGGGTAGCGGGAGGGCGTAATGAGCAGTTCTTC. Amino acid sequence: CAISGVAGGRNEQFF.

This clonotype was counted ten times or more. The rearrangement uses TRBV6-5 and TRBJ2-7; tentative D call: TRBD1 (8 bases). The CDR3 covers 16 residues. The V gene lost 0 bases and the J gene lost 5 bases, with 17 bases spanning the gap. Germline V CDR1 and CDR2: MNHEY, SVGAGI. CDR3 sequence reads: CASSYSGGTGANEQYF. The CDR3 DNA sequence: TGTGCCAGCAGTTACTCGGGGGGGACAGGAGCTAACGAGCAGTACTTC.

This clonotype was seen a handful of times. The genes are TRBV6-5 and TRBJ2-1, with 11 bases lining up with TRBD1. The CDR3 totals 16 residues. J lost 7 bases, V lost 0 bases, and 5 bases had no gene match. Germline CDR1 reads MNHEY; CDR2 reads SVGAGI. The CDR3 region has the DNA TGTGCCAGCAGTTACTCGAGTGGACAGGGGGCTAATGAGCAGTTCTTC. Amino acid sequence: CASSYSSGQGANEQFF.

This clonotype was recorded at least ten times. The DNA of the CDR3 is TGTGCCAGCAGCGGGTTACCGGGACAGGGGATTAACAATGAGCAGTTCTTC. Translated: CASSGLPGQGINNEQFF. V and J are TRBV9 and TRBJ2-1, with 10 nucleotides matching TRBD1. Trimming removed 3 bases from V and 5 bases from J; junction bases left unmatched: 11. Germline CDR1 is SGDLS and CDR2 is YYNGEE. The CDR3 totals 17 residues. Variable domain in full (rest from reference TRBV9 and TRBJ2-1): DSGVTQTPKHLITATGQRVTLRCSPRSGDLSVYWYQQSLDQGLQFLIQYYNGEERAKGNILERFSAQQFPDLHSELNLSSLELGDSALYFCASSGLPGQGINNEQFFGPGTRLTVL.

This clonotype showed up many times. CDR3 sequence (DNA): TGTGCCTGGTCGGGACAGGGGGCGACTTTCTTT. Residues: CAWSGQGATFF. J is TRBJ1-1 and V is TRBV30; TRBD1 matches at 12 bases. Trimming removed 5 bases from V and 12 bases from J; junction bases left unmatched: 4. This CDR3 is 11 amino acids long. Per the germline V gene, CDR1 is GTSNPN and CDR2 is SVGIG (reference sequence). The variable domain in full, completed from reference TRBV30 and TRBJ1-1, reads SQTIHQWPATLVQPVGSPLSLECTVEGTSNPNLYWYRQAAGRGLQLLFYSVGIGQISSEVPQNLSASRPQDRQFILSSKKLLLSDSGFYLCAWSGQGATFFGQGTRLTVV.

This clonotype came up many times. The DNA for the CDR3 is TGTGCCATCAGTGCTCCGGGACAGGGAGGCGAGCAGTACTTC. This encodes CAISAPGQGGEQYF. V and J are TRBV10-3 and TRBJ2-7; 9 nucleotides line up with TRBD1. Germline V gene data show CDR1 as ENHRY and CDR2 as SYGVKD. With V trimmed by 4 bases and J by 6 bases, 7 bases remained unmatched. The CDR3 extends over 14 amino acids.

The J gene is TRBJ1-1, the V gene TRBV5-5, with D perhaps TRBD1 (6 bases). V lost 4 bases, J lost 1 base, and 14 bases lay in between. This CDR3 has 15 residues. Germline loops: CDR1 SGHKS, CDR2 YYEKEE (reference sequence). The CDR3 sequence: CASSRDRTQNTEAFF. In nucleotides, the CDR3 is TGTGCCAGCAGCCGAGACAGGACGCAGAACACTGAAGCTTTCTTT.

This clonotype was observed many times. The CDR3 bases are TGTGCCAGCAGCTACCCCCCAGGACAGGGGGGTGTCACTGAAGCTTTCTTT. Protein: CASSYPPGQGGVTEAFF. The chain joins TRBV11-3 to TRBJ1-1; 10 bases are shared with TRBD1. Per the germline V gene, CDR1 is SGHNT and CDR2 is YENEEA. V lost 4 bases and J lost 4; bases outside the gene matches: 12. The CDR3 is 17 residues long. The full variable domain, its missing parts supplied by reference TRBV11-3 and TRBJ1-1, is EAGVVQSPRYKIIEKKQPVAFWCNPISGHNTLYWYLQNLGQGPELLIRYENEEAVDDSQLPKDRFSAERLKGVDSTLKIQPAELGDSAVYLCASSYPPGQGGVTEAFFGQGTRLTVV.

Comments on this clonotype: Being one base from a much bigger clone, this may be a read error. V gene TRBV11-3 combines with J gene TRBJ1-2; tentatively, D is TRBD1 (5 bases). V gave up 5 bases and J gave up 6 bases, with 16 bases separating them. The CDR3 has 14 residues. Germline CDR1 is SGHNT and CDR2 is YENEEA. The CDR3 sequence: CASSHPEWGDGYTF. The CDR3, as DNA: TGTGCCAGCAGCCACCCTGAATGGGGGGATGGCTACACCTTC.